These 24 T cell receptor beta chains originate from one sample sequenced in a study of tissue T cells after allogeneic stem cell transplantation. The time point is: mouse harvest day 14 after allogeneic transplant. Each mouse received 10^7 T-cell-depleted marrow cells plus 10^6 splenic CD5+ T cells by tail vein. Some clones are missing from TCRdb's copy, which holds only in-frame ones; the method was immunoSEQ multiplex PCR. There are about 5,700 clones in the sample; roughly 44% occur only once, and 13% to 15% lies in the top ten. Sequencing was done on a sample of gut tissue. The receptors here all came from a female BALB/c mouse given C57BL/6 T cells with graft-versus-host disease after an allogeneic hematopoietic cell transplant.

This clone was found once. The gene names given are mouse names. The observed sequence ends 1 residue before the CDR3 terminus, with the missing tail filled in from the germline J gene. The V call is TRBV26, the J call TRBJ1-1; D is uncertain. Germline V lookup: CDR1 KGHPV, CDR2 FQNQEV (reference sequence). This CDR3 contains 12 residues. V gave up 4 bases and J gave up 0 bases, with 3 bases separating them. The CDR3 sequence: CASSQTNTEVFF. CDR3 DNA, as far as it was read: TGTGCCAGCAGTCAGACAAACACAGAAGTCTTC.

A word on this clone: Each gene name is a mouse one. The CDR3 end lies 1 residue beyond the end of the read and is filled in from the germline J gene. The genes are TRBV13-3 and TRBJ2-7; D is perhaps TRBD2 (7 bases). Trimming removed 2 bases at V and 7 bases at J, with 16 bases between. The CDR3 sequence is 14 residues long. From germline, CDR1 is NNHDY and CDR2 SYVADS. This chain's CDR3 is CASSEVGGAREQYF. The DNA read from the CDR3 is TGTGCCAGCAGTGAAGTGGGGGGCGCGAGAGAACAGTAC.

In this sample, this clone is medium-sized. Genes and germline are mouse. The sequenced fragment ends 1 residue before the CDR3 boundary, so the rest is inferred from the germline J gene. This chain uses TRBV3 with TRBJ1-3; D perhaps matches TRBD1 (6 bases). V was clipped by 1 base and J by 0 bases, with 10 bases between them. Germline-derived CDR1 and CDR2 are SNHLY and FYNGKV (reference sequence). The CDR3 is 16 amino acids. CDR3 DNA, as far as it was read: TGTGCCAGCAGCTTAGACCAGGGGTATTCTGGAAATACGCTCTAT. As protein: CASSLDQGYSGNTLY. The full CDR3 protein is CASSLDQGYSGNTLYF.

By share of the sample, this clone is medium-sized. Mouse gene names apply. The CDR3 here is CASGDRAGNTLYF. The covered CDR3 bases are TGTGCCAGCGGTGACAGGGCTGGAAATACGCTCTAT. The chain combines TRBV13-2 with TRBJ1-3; D might be TRBD1 (5 bases). The read gets to within 1 residue of the CDR3 end, and the germline J gene fills in the rest. Germline values: CDR1 NNHNN, CDR2 SYGAGS (reference sequence). The CDR3 consists of 13 residues. The V and J ends lost 2 bases and 2 bases respectively, with 5 bases between them.

On this clone: Genes and germline come from the mouse. The read finishes 1 residue shy of the CDR3 end, and the germline J gene is used to complete it. The chain employs TRBV12-1 and TRBJ2-4, with D maybe TRBD1 (6 bases). V shed 4 bases and J shed 0 bases, with 10 bases lying between them. The CDR3 runs 14 residues. CDR1 is SGHSN and CDR2 is HYEKVE in the germline V gene. The CDR3 sequence is CASSPTGSQNTLYF. Incomplete CDR3 DNA: TGTGCCAGCTCCCCCACAGGGAGTCAAAACACCTTGTAC.

For this clone: Gene names and germline refer to mouse. The read ends 1 residue shy of where the CDR3 ends; the end is completed using the germline J gene. This chain connects TRBV19 to TRBJ2-3; TRBD1 matches 7 bases. The length of the CDR3 is 15 residues. With 5 bases clipped from V and 0 bases from J, the junction kept 6 bases outside the gene matches. Germline V CDR1 and CDR2: FNHDT, SITEND (reference sequence). CDR3 sequence reads: CASSPGQLSAETLYF. The sequenced CDR3 bases are TGTGCCAGCAGCCCGGGACAGCTTAGTGCAGAAACGCTGTAT.

With regard to this clone: Gene names denote mouse genes. The read is 1 residue too short to cover the CDR3 end, so that end is filled in from the germline J gene. The chain couples TRBV3 to TRBJ2-2, with D perhaps TRBD1 or TRBD2 (7 bases each). V was trimmed by 4 bases and J by 3 bases, leaving 12 bases between them. In germline, CDR1 is SNHLY, CDR2 FYNGKV (reference sequence). The CDR3 is made up of 15 amino acids. CDR3 DNA, as far as it was read: TGTGCCAGCAGCTCCCAGGGGGGCCACACCGGGCAGCTCTAC. Protein sequence: CASSSQGGHTGQLY. The complete CDR3 sequence is CASSSQGGHTGQLYF.

The table lists this clone with a few counts. Mouse gene names apply. The DNA ends 1 residue before the CDR3 does, and the rest of the CDR3 is filled in from the germline J gene. The V call is TRBV26, the J call TRBJ2-7; 8 bases are a match to TRBD2. Per germline, CDR1 KGHPV and CDR2 FQNQEV (reference sequence). After removal of 0 bases from V and 4 bases from J, the junction contained 2 bases not matched to a gene. CDR3 length: 14 amino acids. The CDR3 DNA, read in part, is TGTGCCAGCAGTCTGTCTGGGGGGGTATATGAACAGTAC. As protein: CASSLSGGVYEQY. The CDR3 in its entirety is CASSLSGGVYEQYF.

This clone has a handful of counts. Genes here carry mouse names. Read coverage stops 1 residue before the CDR3 terminus; the germline J gene supplies the remainder. This chain links TRBV13-2 with TRBJ2-1, with D perhaps TRBD2 (7 bases). CDR1 is NNHNN and CDR2 is SYGAGS in the germline V gene (reference sequence). CDR3 size: 16 residues. V was shortened by 0 bases and J by 1 base, with 11 bases between the two germline ends. The CDR3 here is CASGDAWGANYAEQFF. The covered CDR3 bases are TGTGCCAGCGGTGATGCTTGGGGGGCGAACTATGCTGAGCAGTTC.

As concerns this clone: Mouse gene names apply. The read comes to an end 1 residue before the CDR3 does, leaving the germline J gene to fill in the end. V usage is TRBV26 and J usage is TRBJ2-1, with D possibly matching TRBD1 (6 bases). The CDR3 is made up of 14 amino acids. V was clipped by 3 bases and J by 2 bases, with 8 bases between them. Germline V gives CDR1 KGHPV, CDR2 FQNQEV (reference sequence). CDR3 DNA, as far as it was read: TGTGCCAGCAGTCTCAGGGGAGACTATGCTGAGCAGTTC. Encoded protein: CASSLRGDYAEQF. The complete CDR3 protein is CASSLRGDYAEQFF. The entire variable domain, with the rest obtained from reference TRBV26 and TRBJ2-1, is as follows: NSKVIQTPRYLVKGQGQKAKMRCIPEKGHPVVFWYQQNKNNEFKFLINFQNQEVLQQIDMTEKRFSAECPSNSPCSLEIQSSEAGDSALYLCASSLRGDYAEQFFGPGTRLTVL.

Worth noting for this clone: Its ends do not fully match the called genes, so a read error is possible. Mouse gene names apply. The read finishes 1 residue shy of the CDR3 end, and the germline J gene is used to complete it. The V gene is TRBV20, the J gene TRBJ2-1; 10 bases match TRBD2. Germline CDR1 reads GFQATS; CDR2 reads STVNSAI. The CDR3 is 13 amino acids. The CDR3 reads CVARDWGYAAQFF. The sequenced part of the CDR3 DNA is TGTGTCGCTAGGGACTGGGGCTATGCTGCGCAGTTC.

Concerning this clone: The genes and germline here are from mouse. Read sequence stops 1 residue before the CDR3 end, and the germline J gene provides the missing end. This chain connects TRBV15 to TRBJ1-1; D uncertain. Germline V CDR1 and CDR2: SGHND, FRSKSL. V gave up 2 bases and J gave up 2 bases, with 0 bases separating them. This CDR3 is 11 amino acids long. The CDR3 bases that were read are TGTGCCAGCAGTTTAAACACAGAAGTCTTC. Translated: CASSLNTEVF. The entire CDR3 protein is CASSLNTEVFF.

Comment on this clone: Mouse germline and gene names are used. The covered CDR3 bases are TGTGCCAGCAGTCTCGACAGTCCTTATAATTCGCCCCTCTAC. Its translation: CASSLDSPYNSPLY. The complete CDR3 protein is CASSLDSPYNSPLYF. The rearrangement uses TRBV26 and TRBJ1-6; TRBD1 is a possible D gene (5 bases). The CDR3 end is not reached by the read, which stops 1 residue before it; the germline J gene fills it in. TRBJ1-6 is given ORF status, its function remaining uncertain. Germline loops: CDR1 KGHPV, CDR2 FQNQEV (reference sequence). Trimming shortened V by 3 bases and J by 4 bases, and 10 bases separated the two germline ends. The CDR3 consists of 15 residues.

Points on this clone: Mouse gene names and germline throughout. The read stops 1 residue short of the end of the CDR3; the missing end is completed from the germline J gene. The chain employs TRBV23 and TRBJ1-3; the tabulated D call, TRBD1, remains unverified against the DNA. The CDR3 runs to 14 residues. Germline V gene data show CDR1 as KGHTA and CDR2 as FQNQQP. CDR3 region: CSSSPHNSGNTLYF. CDR3 bases read: TGCTCCAGCAGTCCACATAATTCTGGAAATACGCTCTAT. Filled out from reference TRBV23 and TRBJ1-3, the complete variable domain reads DAAVTQKPRYLIKMKGQEAEMKCIPEKGHTAVFWYQQKQSKELKFLIYFQNQQPLDQIDMVKERFSAVCPSSSLCSLGIRTCEAEDSALYLCSSSPHNSGNTLYFGEGSRLIVV.

Of note for this clone: Gene names denote mouse genes. The read gets to within 1 residue of the CDR3 end, and the germline J gene fills in the rest. The chain employs TRBV13-1 and TRBJ2-4; possibly TRBD1 or TRBD2 for D (6 bases each). The length of the CDR3 is 16 residues. Trimming pared 0 bases from V and 3 bases from J, leaving 14 bases between. Germline CDR1 NSHNY, CDR2 SYGAGN. CDR3 bases read: TGTGCCAGCAGTGATGCAAGGTGGGGGCCCCAAAACACCTTGTAC. Encoded protein: CASSDARWGPQNTLY. The full CDR3 is CASSDARWGPQNTLYF.

About this clone itself: Gene labels here are mouse ones. The read falls 1 residue short of the CDR3 end, and the missing part is taken from the germline J gene. The V and J genes are TRBV12-2 and TRBJ1-6; a weak D match, TRBD1 (5 bases). TRBJ1-6 is an open reading frame whose function is uncertain. Germline loops: CDR1 SGHLS, CDR2 HYDKME. The CDR3 has 15 amino acids. Trimming took off 0 bases at V and 0 bases at J, with 5 bases between the two ends. CDR3 DNA, as far as it was read: TGTGCCAGCTCTCTCGACAGTTCCTATAATTCGCCCCTCTAC. This sequence encodes CASSLDSSYNSPLY. Given in full, the CDR3 is CASSLDSSYNSPLYF.

A word on this clone: Gene and germline names: mouse. The DNA ends 1 residue before the CDR3 does, and the rest of the CDR3 is filled in from the germline J gene. This chain joins TRBV26 and TRBJ2-1, with D possibly TRBD1 on 5 matching bases. The CDR3 is made up of 13 amino acids. Between the trimmed V and J ends, which lost 4 bases and 5 bases, there was a span of 9 bases. The germline V gene has CDR1 KGHPV and CDR2 FQNQEV (reference sequence). CDR3 DNA, as far as it was read: TGTGCCAGCAGTCCCGACAGAAATGCTGAGCAGTTC. Protein sequence: CASSPDRNAEQF. The entire CDR3 is CASSPDRNAEQFF.

This clone was seen more than once but under ten times. Mouse gene names and germline throughout. The CDR3 is cut off 1 residue early in the read; its end comes from the germline J gene. This rearrangement joins TRBV13-2 to TRBJ1-2, with 8 nucleotides matching TRBD1. After removal of 3 bases from V and 2 bases from J, the junction contained 6 bases not matched to a gene. CDR3 length: 15 amino acids. Germline V CDR1 and CDR2: NNHNN, SYGAGS (reference sequence). The CDR3 sequence is CASGARQGKNSDYTF. The CDR3 DNA, read in part, is TGTGCCAGCGGTGCCCGACAGGGGAAGAACTCCGACTACACC.

Notes on this clone: Gene names and germline match the mouse. The CDR3 end falls 1 residue outside the read, so it is completed with the germline J gene. The chain employs TRBV23 and TRBJ2-5; the table's D call of TRBD2 was not tested on the DNA. CDR1 KGHTA and CDR2 FQNQQP come from the germline V gene. The length of the CDR3 is 14 residues. The CDR3 DNA, read in part, is TGCTCCAGCAGTCAATCGGCTGGATCGGACACCCAGTAC. It encodes CSSSQSAGSDTQY. The CDR3 in full is CSSSQSAGSDTQYF.

Details on this clone: Gene names are the mouse ones. Read data end 1 residue before the CDR3 end; the end is taken from the germline J gene. The rearrangement uses TRBV13-3 and TRBJ1-6, with a weak D call TRBD1 (6 bases). TRBJ1-6 falls under the ORF class, with uncertain function. Per germline, CDR1 NNHDY and CDR2 SYVADS. With 2 bases removed from V and 9 bases from J, the gap between germline ends came to 6 bases. This CDR3 comprises 12 residues. This CDR3 reads CASSEGGSPLYF. The CDR3 bases that were read are TGTGCCAGCAGTGAAGGGGGTTCGCCCCTCTAC.

Worth noting for this clone: Gene names refer to mouse genes. Read coverage stops 1 residue before the CDR3 terminus; the germline J gene supplies the remainder. The chain couples TRBV15 to TRBJ2-7; maybe TRBD2 (7 bases). V gave up 5 bases and J gave up 0 bases, with 11 bases separating them. The germline V gene has CDR1 SGHND and CDR2 FRSKSL. This CDR3 region has 14 residues. The CDR3 region is CASSMGGSSYEQYF. The DNA read from the CDR3 is TGTGCCAGCAGTATGGGGGGCAGCTCCTATGAACAGTAC. The variable domain in full, with the rest retrieved from reference TRBV15 and TRBJ2-7, is DAGVTQTPRHEVAEKGQTIILKCEPVSGHNDLFWYRQTKIQGLELLSYFRSKSLMEDGGAFKDRFKAEMLNSSFSTLKIQPTEPKDSAVYLCASSMGGSSYEQYFGPGTRLTVL.

Of note for this clone: The gene names here belong to mouse. The read comes to an end 1 residue before the CDR3 does, leaving the germline J gene to fill in the end. The chain couples TRBV13-2 to TRBJ1-4, with D uncertain. Trimming cost V 1 base and J 5 bases, with 12 bases left between them. The germline CDR1 and CDR2 sequences are NNHNN and SYGAGS (reference sequence). CDR3 length: 15 residues. The CDR3 loop is CASGDIGVPNERLFF. The sequenced CDR3 bases are TGTGCCAGCGGTGATATCGGGGTCCCTAACGAAAGATTATTT.

Details on this clone: Gene names denote mouse genes. Read sequence stops 1 residue before the CDR3 end, and the germline J gene provides the missing end. The chain has TRBV12-1 and TRBJ2-7; 8 bases agree with TRBD2. The CDR3 sequence is 14 residues long. Trimming at V came to 0 bases and at J to 4 bases, leaving 4 bases not matched to a gene. The germline V gene encodes CDR1 SGHSN and CDR2 HYEKVE. CDR3 sequence reads: CASSLSLGGYEQYF. CDR3 DNA (partial): TGTGCCAGCTCTCTCTCGCTGGGGGGTTATGAACAGTAC.

This clone was picked up a small number of times. Germline and genes: mouse. Read sequence stops 1 residue before the CDR3 end, and the germline J gene provides the missing end. The chain joins TRBV12-1 to TRBJ1-6, with D uncertain. TRBJ1-6 is identified as an open reading frame with a role that is uncertain. The CDR3 consists of 13 residues. Germline CDR1 and CDR2: SGHSN and HYEKVE. V lost 4 bases and J lost 3, with 6 bases in between. CDR3 sequence reads: CASSYNYNSPLYF. The sequenced CDR3 bases are TGTGCCAGCTCCTACAACTATAATTCGCCCCTCTAC.